The TCR beta chain described here comes from a study of blood T cell repertoires in COVID-19. Study context: The cDNA or gDNA used as material had been derived from T cells, B-cell-depleted T cells, or PBMCs.

V lost 5 bases and J lost 4; bases outside the gene matches: 12. CDR3 size: 15 residues. Germline CDR1 and CDR2: SGHRS and YFSETQ. Measured with immunoSEQ multiplex PCR; TCRdb has only the in-frame clones, and not every one. Among about 58,000 clones listed, more than 70% were seen once. Sequencing was done on a sample of peripheral blood. The TCR originated in a man between 35 and 55 years old with active COVID-19. The chain is built from TRBV5-1 and TRBJ2-7; 7 bases are a match to TRBD1. The CDR3 DNA sequence: TGCGCCAGCAGGCCACCTTACAGGGGAATGTACGAGCAGTACTTC. Amino acids: CASRPPYRGMYEQYF.